The 24 T cell receptor beta chains in this list originate from one sample, sequenced in a study of vaccination and CD4 T cells after COVID-19. Time point reported: late sampling 161 to 241 days after vaccination in a few convalescent patients. In TCRdb, the PCR reads were re-called with MiXCR into one record per CDR3 protein. The data hold approximately 36,000 distinct CDR3 sequences, with under 45% observed a single time. The material was CD4+ T cells from blood, obtained about 7 months after SARS-CoV-2 vaccination. The receptors come from a human donor who had recovered from COVID-19.

This clonotype has more than one count but fewer than ten. The genes are TRBV20-1 and TRBJ1-5, with D uncertain. Germline-derived CDR1 and CDR2 are DFQATT and SNEGSKA (reference sequence). The CDR3 covers 11 residues. V lost 3 bases to trimming and J lost 13 bases, with 13 bases between them. The CDR3 region has the DNA TGCAGTGCTAGCTCACCCCGGTCTCAGCATTTT. It is translated as CSASSPRSQHF.

Note on this clonotype: One end of the junction does not line up with germline, which may come from a read error. The J gene is TRBJ2-3, the V gene TRBV19; 8 bases agree with TRBD2. The germline gives CDR1 LNHDA, CDR2 SQIVND (reference sequence). This CDR3 has 16 residues. Here the CDR3 DNA reads TGTGCCAGTAGTATAGCGGGAAGCGGGAGCACCGATACGCAGTATTTT. Protein product: CASSIAGSGSTDTQYF.

J is TRBJ1-1 and V is TRBV20-1, with D possibly matching TRBD1 (6 bases). Germline CDR1 reads DFQATT; CDR2 reads SNEGSKA (reference sequence). The CDR3 is made up of 15 amino acids. With 0 bases removed from V and 3 bases from J, the gap between germline ends came to 14 bases. CDR3 in amino acids: CSARDRTDSYTEAFF. CDR3 in DNA: TGCAGTGCTAGAGATCGGACAGACAGCTACACTGAAGCTTTCTTT.

The V and J genes are TRBV7-9 and TRBJ2-7; 10 nucleotides match TRBD1. Germline CDR1 and CDR2: SEHNR and FQNEAQ (reference sequence). Losses at the gene ends were 1 base for V and 4 bases for J; bases not matched to a gene: 1. The CDR3 contains 14 residues. The CDR3 DNA is TGTGCCAGCAGCTTAGGGGACAGGGGATACGAGCAGTACTTC. Its translation: CASSLGDRGYEQYF.

The V gene is TRBV28, the J gene TRBJ2-1; 10 bases map to TRBD2. Trimming cost V 7 bases and J 6 bases; bases outside gene matches: 18. CDR3 size: 18 residues. CDR1 is MDHEN and CDR2 is SYDVKM in the germline V gene. The CDR3 DNA is TGTGCCAGCACTCGTAAGGACCCAGCGGGAGGGGTCGGCAATGAGCAGTTCTTC. Translating gives CASTRKDPAGGVGNEQFF.

This chain joins TRBV24-1 and TRBJ2-3; 11 nucleotides align to TRBD2. V shed 5 bases and J 1 base; nucleotides not matched to a gene: 4. This CDR3 is built from 16 residues. Germline V gives CDR1 KGHDR, CDR2 SFDVKD. The CDR3 reads CATSASGRRRTDTQYF. The CDR3 DNA is TGTGCCACCAGTGCTAGCGGGAGGCGACGCACAGATACGCAGTATTTT.

This chain joins TRBV27 and TRBJ2-7; TRBD1 matches 8 bases. The CDR3 contains 15 residues. Germline CDR1 is MNHEY and CDR2 is SMNVEV (reference sequence). The trim removed 0 bases at V and 4 bases at J, leaving 5 bases unmatched. CDR3 nucleotides: TGTGCCAGCAGTTTATCGTCGGACAGGGTTTACGAGCAGTACTTC. Its translation: CASSLSSDRVYEQYF.

This clonotype has only a few counts. The J gene is TRBJ2-7, the V gene TRBV12-1. TRBV12-1 counts as a pseudogene. The CDR3 is 13 residues long. CDR3: CASSPKSRYEQYF. The DNA of the CDR3 is TGTGCCAGCAGCCCCAAGAGTAGGTACGAGCAGTACTTC.

There are a few counts of this clonotype. In nucleotides, the CDR3 is TGTGCCAGTAGTATAGTTGCGAACACTGAAGCTTTCTTT. This gives the protein CASSIVANTEAFF. The J gene is TRBJ1-1, the V gene TRBV19; no firm D call. The CDR3 is made up of 13 amino acids. Germline CDR1 LNHDA, CDR2 SQIVND (reference sequence). Trimming removed 1 base at V and 1 base at J, with 4 bases between.

This clonotype was picked up a small number of times. This sequence joins TRBV20-1 and TRBJ2-1; D is unresolved. Trimming cost V 7 bases and J 1 base, with 11 bases left between them. The CDR3 consists of 13 residues. Germline V gene lookup returns CDR1 DFQATT and CDR2 SNEGSKA (reference sequence). This CDR3 is CSGVGWSYNEQFF. CDR3 DNA sequence: TGCAGTGGAGTTGGGTGGTCCTACAATGAGCAGTTCTTC.

J is TRBJ2-7 and V is TRBV20-1; D is unclear. The CDR3 sequence is 15 residues long. Trimming cost V 1 base and J 0 bases, with 13 bases left between them. Per germline, CDR1 DFQATT and CDR2 SNEGSKA (reference sequence). The CDR3: CSARAGRVSSYEQYF. The DNA of the CDR3 is TGCAGTGCTAGAGCGGGCAGAGTCAGCTCCTACGAGCAGTACTTC.

The V and J genes are TRBV23-1 and TRBJ1-6; 9 bases are a match to TRBD1. TRBV23-1 is flagged as an ORF with uncertain function. The CDR3 is made up of 17 amino acids. V trimming: 4 bases; J trimming: 9 bases; junction bases outside the gene matches: 13. Here the CDR3 reads CASSRGDREGIGSPLHF. CDR3 DNA sequence: TGCGCCAGCAGTCGAGGGGACAGGGAAGGAATTGGTTCACCCCTCCACTTT.

V is TRBV6-5 and J is TRBJ2-7; D unclear. The germline V and J ends were trimmed by 0 bases and 5 bases, with 8 bases remaining between them. This CDR3 region has 13 residues. Germline CDR1 MNHEY, CDR2 SVGAGI. CDR3 in amino acids: CASSYSIADEQYF. The DNA for the CDR3 is TGTGCCAGCAGTTACTCGATTGCAGACGAGCAGTACTTC.

The DNA for the CDR3 is TGTGCCAGCAGTCCCCGGGCAGGACGAAATGAGCAGTACTTC. Translated, it gives CASSPRAGRNEQYF. The chain combines TRBV7-9 with TRBJ2-7; no reliable D call. V gave up 6 bases and J gave up 7 bases, with 19 bases separating them. Germline loops: CDR1 SEHNR, CDR2 FQNEAQ (reference sequence). This CDR3 contains 14 residues.

The V and J genes are TRBV6-4 and TRBJ2-7; 10 bases fit TRBD2. The J segment lost 3 bases and the V segment lost 5 bases, leaving 7 bases of the junction unmatched. This CDR3 has 15 residues. CDR1 MRHNA and CDR2 SNTAGT come from the germline V gene. CDR3 loop: CASSQHSSGGYEQYF. The CDR3 nucleotides read TGTGCCAGCAGTCAACATTCTAGCGGGGGCTACGAGCAGTACTTC.

The chain links TRBV20-1 to TRBJ2-3, with unresolved D. The V end was cut by 3 bases, the J end by 2 bases, with 6 bases between. The CDR3 is 12 amino acids. Germline values: CDR1 DFQATT, CDR2 SNEGSKA (reference sequence). CDR3 loop: CSASIPTDTQYF. The CDR3 nucleotides read TGCAGTGCTAGCATACCCACAGATACGCAGTATTTT.

The rearrangement links TRBV6-2 or TRBV6-3 to TRBJ2-1; perhaps TRBD2 as D (6 bases). Germline V CDR1 and CDR2: MNHEY, SVGEGT. CDR3 length equals 12 residues. Trimming shortened V by 8 bases and J by 3 bases, and 8 bases separated the two germline ends. The CDR3 reads CASGSGYNEQFF. CDR3 DNA: TGTGCCAGCGGTAGCGGCTACAATGAGCAGTTCTTC.

This rearrangement joins TRBV19 to TRBJ2-1; the D is unclear. The CDR3 has 13 amino acids. Trimming took off 8 bases at V and 2 bases at J, with 10 bases between the two ends. Germline V gene data show CDR1 as LNHDA and CDR2 as SQIVND (reference sequence). The CDR3 spells CASAETAYNEQFF. In DNA form, the CDR3 reads TGTGCCAGTGCAGAAACCGCCTACAATGAGCAGTTCTTC.

This clonotype was seen a few times. The V call is TRBV6-5, the J call TRBJ2-7; tentative D call: TRBD2 (6 bases). The CDR3 has 14 amino acids. The germline V gene encodes CDR1 MNHEY and CDR2 SVGAGI. The V and J ends lost 2 bases and 0 bases respectively, with 8 bases between them. CDR3 loop: CASSYGTSSYEQYF. CDR3 bases: TGTGCCAGCAGTTACGGGACTTCCTCCTACGAGCAGTACTTC.

This clonotype was seen more than once but under ten times. The V call is TRBV27, the J call TRBJ1-6; maybe TRBD1 (5 bases). The ends were cut back, 6 bases at V and 9 bases at J, with 12 bases in the middle. The germline gives CDR1 MNHEY, CDR2 SMNVEV (reference sequence). The CDR3 sequence is 13 residues long. CDR3 nucleotide sequence: TGTGCCAGCAGACGCTCCGGGGCTTCACCCCTCCACTTT. Amino acids: CASRRSGASPLHF.

The chain has TRBV10-3 and TRBJ2-7, with 8 bases lining up with TRBD1. Germline lookup yields CDR1 ENHRY and CDR2 SYGVKD. The CDR3 has 14 amino acids. Trimming took 4 bases from V and 2 from J; bases not matched to a gene: 4. The CDR3, as DNA: TGTGCCATCAGTGGACAGGGGTCCCCCTACGAGCAGTACTTC. Its translation is CAISGQGSPYEQYF.

The chain uses TRBV27 and TRBJ1-5; possibly TRBD1 for D (6 bases). V gave up 3 bases and J gave up 6 bases, with 12 bases separating them. The CDR3 has 14 amino acids. The V gene's germline CDR1 is MNHEY and CDR2 SMNVEV (reference sequence). The CDR3 region has the DNA TGTGCCAGCAGTTTTCAGGGGTCGGGTCAGCCCCAGCATTTT. Translated, it gives CASSFQGSGQPQHF.

The V and J genes are TRBV6-1 and TRBJ2-1; TRBD2 agrees at 7 bases. The ends lost 7 bases at V and 0 bases at J; junction bases unmatched: 12. Per germline, CDR1 MNHNS and CDR2 SASEGT. The CDR3 length is 17 residues. The CDR3 nucleotides read TGTGCCAGCAATTCCCCCGGGAGGCCGAGCTCCTACAATGAGCAGTTCTTC. Protein sequence: CASNSPGRPSSYNEQFF.

This sequence joins TRBV7-2 and TRBJ1-3; D not resolved. In germline, CDR1 is SGHTA, CDR2 FQGNSA. The CDR3 is made up of 15 amino acids. Deletions cut 1 base from V and 4 bases from J, with 11 bases between. The CDR3 protein is CASSLGRSSGNTIYF. The CDR3, as DNA: TGTGCCAGCAGCTTAGGGAGGAGTTCGGGAAACACCATATATTTT.